This paragraph covers one T cell receptor (beta chain) sequence. The table came from immunoSEQ multiplex PCR; TCRdb's copy has only in-frame clones and leaves some out. This table holds tens of thousands of clones, 87% found once. Looked up from germline, CDR1 is SGHTA and CDR2 is FQGTGA. V shed 5 bases and J 4 bases; nucleotides not matched to a gene: 8. CDR3 size: 16 residues. The record originates from a study of control samples from healthy donors and cancer patients. The sequencing input was blood. The sequence was collected from a woman between 45 and 60 years old in good health. The chain links TRBV7-3 to TRBJ2-1; 10 bases map to TRBD2. In DNA form, the CDR3 reads TGTGCCAGCAGCAGAGCGGGAGGGATCGGATACAATGAGCAGTTCTTC. Translation: CASSRAGGIGYNEQFF.